This is a list of T cell receptor beta chains from one sample in a study of early stage breast cancer tumors. Sequencing was performed with immunoSEQ multiplex PCR; in TCRdb, only in-frame clones are kept and a portion is missing. The sample comprises roughly 3,600 clones, just under 70% of which are singletons, and less than 20% rests with the top ten. The sample consisted of breast tumor tissue. The source is a person aged 40 to 50 with breast cancer. The CDR3 runs from the conserved cysteine through the conserved F or W. A D gene is named only where the DNA matches it firmly. Part of the rows lack a size; the others show once, few, many or a class for expanded clones.

>TRBV19|TRBJ1-5|-|-
CASSIGVGRSNQPQHF
TGTGCCAGTAGTATAGGGGTAGGGAGAAGCAATCAGCCCCAGCATTTT
>TRBV11-1|TRBJ2-1|-|-
CASSPSEGYNEQFF
TGTGCCAGCAGCCCTAGTGAGGGATACAATGAGCAGTTCTTC
>TRBV10-1|TRBJ1-5|TRBD1|-
CASRIKRGDRGYSNQPQHF
TGCGCCAGCAGAATAAAAAGAGGGGACAGGGGGTATAGCAATCAGCCCCAGCATTTT
>TRBV5-4|TRBJ1-2|-|-
CASSLGSGYTF
TGTGCCAGCAGCTTGGGAAGTGGCTACACCTTC
>TRBV7-7|TRBJ2-5|-|-
CASSSSDTLETQYF
TGTGCCAGCAGCTCGTCGGACACCTTGGAGACCCAGTACTTC
>TRBV5-6|TRBJ1-1|-|-
CASSLGWVNTEAFF
TGTGCCAGCAGCTTAGGTTGGGTGAACACTGAAGCTTTCTTT
>TRBV29-1|TRBJ1-1|-|-
CSVESLEEAFF
TGCAGCGTTGAGTCTCTGGAAGAAGCTTTCTTT
>TRBV5-6|TRBJ2-7|-|-
CASSLGYEQYF
TGTGCCAGCAGCTTGGGGTACGAGCAGTACTTC
>TRBV21-1|TRBJ2-2|-|-
CASSMKTGNAGELFF
TGTGCCAGCAGCATGAAGACAGGGAACGCCGGGGAGCTGTTTTTT
>TRBV4-2|TRBJ2-7|TRBD1|few
CASSLLPGQFNEQYF
TGTGCCAGCAGCCTGCTACCGGGACAGTTTAACGAGCAGTACTTC
>TRBV29-1|TRBJ2-1|-|few
CSVKGAVNSYNEQFF
TGCAGCGTAAAAGGGGCGGTGAACTCCTACAATGAGCAGTTCTTC
>TRBV18|TRBJ2-2|-|-
CASSPPSGNTGELFF
TGTGCCAGCTCACCACCTAGCGGGAACACCGGGGAGCTGTTTTTT
>TRBV5-4|TRBJ2-7|TRBD1|once
CASSPGTGVSEQYF
TGTGCCAGCAGCCCCGGGACAGGGGTGAGCGAGCAGTACTTC
>TRBV27|TRBJ2-5|-|-
CASSLRPGELETQYF
TGTGCCAGCAGTTTAAGGCCAGGTGAACTGGAGACCCAGTACTTC
>TRBV19|TRBJ2-7|-|-
CASRSAREGLIGEQYF
TGTGCCAGTAGGAGCGCCCGTGAAGGCCTAATAGGGGAGCAGTACTTC
>TRBV28|TRBJ2-1|-|-
CASRSVEDNEQFF
TGTGCCAGCAGGTCGGTGGAGGACAATGAGCAGTTCTTC
>TRBV19|TRBJ2-7|-|-
CASSRDSLSYEQYF
TGTGCCAGTAGTAGGGATAGTCTATCCTACGAGCAGTACTTC
>TRBV4-1|TRBJ1-3|-|-
CASSQAKSGPRSGNTIYF
TGCGCCAGCAGCCAAGCTAAGTCGGGCCCTCGCTCTGGAAACACCATATATTTT
>TRBV29-1|TRBJ2-5|TRBD2|-
CSVELEREGRETQYF
TGCAGCGTTGAATTAGAGCGGGAGGGCCGAGAGACCCAGTACTTC
>TRBV5-1|TRBJ2-7|-|once
CASSLIRSSYEQYF
TGCGCCAGCAGCTTGATCCGGAGTTCGTACGAGCAGTACTTC
>TRBV5-8|TRBJ2-2|-|once
CASSQVHGTGELFF
TGTGCCAGCAGCCAAGTCCACGGCACCGGGGAGCTGTTTTTT
>TRBV18|TRBJ2-5|TRBD2|-
CASSPVVTSGREKTQYF
TGTGCCAGCTCACCCGTGGTGACTAGCGGGAGGGAAAAGACCCAGTACTTC
>TRBV29-1|TRBJ1-1|TRBD1|-
CSGGQALNTEAFF
TGCAGCGGGGGACAGGCCCTGAACACTGAAGCTTTCTTT
>TRBV9|TRBJ2-1|-|-
CASSVEVANEQFF
TGTGCCAGCAGCGTAGAGGTGGCCAATGAGCAGTTCTTC
>TRBV4-1|TRBJ1-3|TRBD1|-
CASSQGGQGAGNTIYF
TGCGCCAGCAGCCAAGGGGGACAGGGGGCTGGAAACACCATATATTTT
>TRBV7-8|TRBJ2-1|TRBD2|-
CATKLAELSYNEQFF
TGTGCCACCAAACTAGCGGAGCTATCCTACAATGAGCAGTTCTTC
>TRBV5-1|TRBJ2-7|-|few
CASSLSSWGSSYEQYF
TGCGCCAGCAGCTTGTCGTCTTGGGGCAGCTCCTACGAGCAGTACTTC
>TRBV27|TRBJ2-5|-|-
CASSRLPSGHKQYF
TGTGCCAGCAGTCGTCTACCCTCGGGACACAAGCAGTACTTC
>TRBV11-2|TRBJ2-1|-|-
CASSFFRAPSARGSNEQFF
TGTGCCAGCAGCTTCTTTAGGGCCCCGTCGGCACGGGGTTCTAATGAGCAGTTCTTC
>TRBV6-1|TRBJ2-5|-|-
CASSVSETEFQETQYF
TGTGCCAGCAGTGTATCCGAAACAGAGTTCCAAGAGACCCAGTACTTC
>TRBV27|TRBJ2-3|-|-
CASSLDSGRTDTQYF
TGTGCCAGCAGCTTGGATAGCGGACGCACAGATACGCAGTATTTT
>TRBV5-4|TRBJ2-1|TRBD1|-
CASSSQGQGAYNEQFF
TGTGCCAGCAGCTCACAGGGACAGGGGGCGTACAATGAGCAGTTCTTC
>TRBV5-1|TRBJ2-1|TRBD1|-
CASSRTGDREQFF
TGCGCCAGCAGCCGGACGGGGGACAGGGAGCAGTTCTTC
>TRBV11-2|TRBJ1-2|TRBD1|-
CASSLGPGQGYGYTF
TGTGCCAGCAGCTTAGGACCGGGACAGGGGTATGGCTACACCTTC
>TRBV13|TRBJ2-7|TRBD2|-
CASSFSTGGYPYEQYF
TGTGCCAGCAGCTTCTCCACGGGGGGGTATCCCTACGAGCAGTACTTC
>TRBV11-2|TRBJ2-1|-|-
CASSPMDEQFF
TGTGCCAGCAGTCCCATGGATGAGCAGTTCTTC
>TRBV28|TRBJ2-7|-|-
CASSYGRRGGTYEQYF
TGTGCCAGCAGTTATGGGAGACGTGGGGGGACCTACGAGCAGTACTTC
>TRBV19|TRBJ2-7|-|-
CASSSVEGLSYEQYF
TGTGCCAGTAGTTCAGTTGAGGGTCTTAGCTACGAGCAGTACTTC
>TRBV5-6|TRBJ2-5|TRBD1|-
CASSTGQGLRETQYF
TGTGCCAGCAGCACCGGACAGGGACTGAGGGAGACCCAGTACTTC
>TRBV30|TRBJ1-2|-|few
CAWSPPGAENYGYTF
TGTGCCTGGAGCCCCCCAGGGGCAGAGAACTATGGCTACACCTTC
>TRBV6-6|TRBJ2-5|-|-
CASSRDLSKETQYF
TGTGCCAGCAGCCGGGACTTAAGCAAAGAGACCCAGTACTTC
>TRBV7-3|TRBJ1-1|-|-
CASSLTGVSEAFF
TGTGCCAGCAGCTTAACGGGGGTGAGTGAAGCTTTCTTT
>TRBV10-3|TRBJ1-1|-|-
CAISGNRVENTEAFF
TGTGCCATCAGTGGGAACAGGGTTGAGAACACTGAAGCTTTCTTT
>TRBV28|TRBJ2-7|-|medium-sized
CASSPETASSYEQYF
TGTGCCAGCAGTCCTGAGACGGCCAGCTCCTACGAGCAGTACTTC
>TRBV7-9|TRBJ1-5|-|-
CASSEQNQPQHF
TGTGCCAGCAGCGAACAAAATCAGCCCCAGCATTTT
>TRBV28|TRBJ2-5|-|-
CASSSLTGQETQYF
TGTGCCAGCAGTTCCCTGACAGGCCAAGAGACCCAGTACTTC
>TRBV9|TRBJ2-1|-|few
CASSVGYDSYNEQFF
TGTGCCAGCAGCGTGGGCTACGACTCCTACAATGAGCAGTTCTTC
>TRBV10-3|TRBJ1-1|TRBD1|-
CAISDAGTGEWGAFF
TGTGCCATCAGTGATGCCGGGACAGGGGAGTGGGGAGCTTTCTTT
>TRBV9|TRBJ2-7|TRBD2|-
CASSVGAGALRGSYEQYF
TGTGCCAGCAGCGTAGGGGCGGGAGCCCTCCGGGGCTCCTACGAGCAGTACTTC
>TRBV30|TRBJ1-1|-|-
CAWSRGGAGTEAFF
TGTGCCTGGAGTCGAGGGGGGGCAGGTACTGAAGCTTTCTTT
>TRBV5-4|TRBJ2-7|TRBD2|few
CASSLRTSGFSYEQYF
TGTGCCAGCAGCCTCAGGACTAGCGGGTTCTCCTACGAGCAGTACTTC
>TRBV19|TRBJ2-3|TRBD2|-
CASLEREGTDTQYF
TGTGCCAGTTTAGAGCGGGAGGGCACAGATACGCAGTATTTT
>TRBV4-2|TRBJ1-2|TRBD1|-
CASSQETGNYGYTF
TGTGCCAGCAGCCAAGAGACAGGGAACTATGGCTACACCTTC